These 24 T cell receptor beta chains were sequenced from one sample in a study of beta chain features in type 1 diabetes. Study conclusions and caveats: TCRB CDR3s were moderately but significantly shorter in Type 1 diabetes patients in all four CD4+ subsets.

Their antigens remain unidentified. Sequenced material consisted of expressed TCRB transcripts (all of the isolated RNA was reverse transcribed). Clones were sequenced by immunoSEQ multiplex PCR, and TCRdb holds only the in-frame ones, with some missing. This sample has about 650,000 clones, with 12% found just once. The sample was naive CD4+ T cells from blood. The receptor set was obtained from a man in his thirties or forties with type 1 diabetes.

In its sample, this clone was seen a few times. V gene TRBV7-9 combines with J gene TRBJ1-1; D unresolved. In germline, CDR1 is SEHNR, CDR2 FQNEAQ (reference sequence). The CDR3 runs 13 residues. Between the trimmed V and J ends, which lost 5 bases and 1 base, there was a span of 8 bases. The CDR3 DNA reads as TGTGCCAGCAGCCAAGTTCGGAACACTGAAGCTTTCTTT. This sequence encodes CASSQVRNTEAFF.

The chain combines TRBV4-3 with TRBJ1-3; D may be TRBD1 (6 bases). This CDR3 comprises 16 residues. Germline CDR1 reads LGHNA; CDR2 reads YSLEER. V lost 0 bases, J lost 4 bases, and 13 bases lay in between. CDR3 protein: CASSQDWGRRGNTIYF. In nucleotides, the CDR3 is TGCGCCAGCAGCCAAGATTGGGGGCGCCGAGGAAACACCATATATTTT.

The rearrangement links TRBV11-1 to TRBJ2-7; 8 bases fit TRBD2. V lost 5 bases to trimming and J lost 1 base; unmatched junction nucleotides: 7. Germline values: CDR1 SGHAT, CDR2 FQDESV (reference sequence). The length of the CDR3 is 15 residues. CDR3 in DNA: TGTGCCAGCAGCCCCGGGACTAGACCTTCCTACGAGCAGTACTTC. Residues: CASSPGTRPSYEQYF. The variable domain in full, completed from reference TRBV11-1 and TRBJ2-7, reads EAEVAQSPRYKITEKSQAVAFWCDPISGHATLYWYRQILGQGPELLVQFQDESVVDDSQLPKDRFSAERLKGVDSTLKIQPAELGDSAMYLCASSPGTRPSYEQYFGPGTRLTVT.

The chain has TRBV29-1 and TRBJ2-5; 8 nucleotides line up with TRBD1. Germline V gene sequence: CDR1 SQVTM, CDR2 ANQGSEA. This CDR3 is built from 12 residues. Trimming at V came to 4 bases and at J to 5 bases, leaving 3 bases not matched to a gene. CDR3 residues: CSVGQGHETQYF. The CDR3 coding sequence is TGCAGCGTTGGACAGGGGCATGAGACCCAGTACTTC.

This clone was found once. The genes are TRBV27 and TRBJ1-4, with TRBD1 matching over 12 bases. The germline CDR1 and CDR2 sequences are MNHEY and SMNVEV (reference sequence). This CDR3 spans 18 amino acids. V lost 1 base and J lost 8; bases outside the gene matches: 11. The CDR3 DNA reads TGTGCCAGCAGTTTATTTCCGGGACAGGGGGCGCGATGGGAAAAACTGTTTTTT. The encoded protein is CASSLFPGQGARWEKLFF.

The chain links TRBV18 to TRBJ1-6; TRBD1 matches at 7 bases. V gave up 4 bases and J gave up 5 bases; unmatched junction bases: 8. The germline V gene encodes CDR1 KGHSH and CDR2 LQKENI. The CDR3 is 16 residues long. CDR3 DNA: TGTGCCAGCTCACTACGGACAGGAGATGATAATTCACCCCTCCACTTT. Amino acid sequence: CASSLRTGDDNSPLHF. Drawing the rest from reference TRBV18 and TRBJ1-6, the complete variable domain is NAGVMQNPRHLVRRRGQEARLRCSPMKGHSHVYWYRQLPEEGLKFMVYLQKENIIDESGMPKERFSAEFPKEGPSILRIQQVVRGDSAAYFCASSLRTGDDNSPLHFGNGTRLTVT.

The V call is TRBV20-1, the J call TRBJ1-2, with D unclear. V was cut by 3 bases and J by 8 bases, with 10 bases left in between. Germline V CDR1 and CDR2: DFQATT, SNEGSKA (reference sequence). This CDR3 region has 11 residues. The CDR3 sequence is CSASGVKGYTF. In nucleotides, the CDR3 is TGCAGTGCTAGTGGGGTAAAAGGCTACACCTTC.

CDR3 sequence (DNA): TGTGCCAGTAGTGGCCTGACGGGTGCCCGCAACACTGAAGCTTTCTTT. Translated: CASSGLTGARNTEAFF. The chain uses TRBV19 and TRBJ1-1; D is uncertain. Germline CDR1 reads LNHDA; CDR2 reads SQIVND (reference sequence). The CDR3 totals 16 residues. Trimming removed 5 bases at V and 2 bases at J, with 18 bases between.

The V call is TRBV28, the J call TRBJ2-7; possibly TRBD2 for D (6 bases). The germline gives CDR1 MDHEN, CDR2 SYDVKM. CDR3 length: 14 residues. V lost 6 bases and J 12 bases, leaving 24 bases between the germline ends. In DNA, the CDR3 is TGTGCCAGCAGATCGGGCAGCCGGGACTCAATCGGGTACTTC. Residues: CASRSGSRDSIGYF.

V gene TRBV28 combines with J gene TRBJ2-5; D might be TRBD1 (5 bases). The CDR3 has 13 residues. Per germline, CDR1 MDHEN and CDR2 SYDVKM. Trimming took off 2 bases at V and 4 bases at J, with 8 bases between the two ends. The CDR3 here is CASSLGQGETQYF. In DNA, the CDR3 is TGTGCCAGCAGTTTAGGGCAGGGAGAGACCCAGTACTTC.

The chain carries TRBV4-1 and TRBJ2-7; no firm D call. Germline CDR1 and CDR2: MGHRA and YSYEKL. The CDR3 runs to 13 residues. V lost 4 bases and J lost 3, with 10 bases in between. The CDR3 DNA sequence: TGCGCCAGCAGCCGCAATGACGGCTACGAGCAGTACTTC. It is translated as CASSRNDGYEQYF.

This chain joins TRBV4-3 and TRBJ1-4; TRBD1 matches at 7 bases. V gave up 0 bases and J gave up 0 bases; unmatched junction bases: 7. CDR1 is LGHNA and CDR2 is YSLEER in the germline V gene. The CDR3 covers 18 residues. CDR3 amino acids: CASSQDMDRIATNEKLFF. The CDR3 DNA follows: TGCGCCAGCAGCCAAGATATGGACAGGATTGCAACTAATGAAAAACTGTTTTTT.

This chain uses TRBV28 with TRBJ1-2; D gene uncertain. With 3 bases removed from V and 8 bases from J, the gap between germline ends came to 19 bases. This CDR3 has 15 amino acids. CDR1 is MDHEN and CDR2 is SYDVKM in the germline V gene. CDR3 sequence reads: CASSFPAGRGTGYTF. The DNA of the CDR3 is TGTGCCAGCAGTTTCCCCGCAGGCCGCGGTACCGGCTACACCTTC.

This clone has only a few counts. The CDR3: CASSFRDVNEQFF. DNA of the CDR3: TGTGCCAGCAGCTTTCGGGACGTCAATGAGCAGTTCTTC. V usage is TRBV11-3 and J usage is TRBJ2-1; possibly TRBD1 or TRBD2 for D (5 bases each). Germline V gives CDR1 SGHNT, CDR2 YENEEA. The germline V and J ends were trimmed by 3 bases and 6 bases, with 9 bases remaining between them. This CDR3 has 13 residues.

The table lists this clone with a few counts. The V gene is TRBV18, the J gene TRBJ2-3; unclear D gene. This CDR3 is built from 14 residues. Trimming removed 4 bases from V and 6 bases from J, with 14 bases in between. CDR1 is KGHSH and CDR2 is LQKENI in the germline V gene. The CDR3 nucleotides read TGTGCCAGCTCACTTAACACCCAGACGGATACGCAGTATTTT. Translated: CASSLNTQTDTQYF.

This clone was observed a handful of times. Other DNA sequences from this sample encode an identical CDR3 as well. The chain is built from TRBV6-5 and TRBJ2-3; the D gene could be TRBD1 or TRBD2 (5 bases each). CDR1 and CDR2 from the germline V gene are MNHEY and SVGAGI. The CDR3 loop spans 13 amino acids. The germline V and J ends were trimmed by 0 bases and 4 bases, with 5 bases remaining between them. CDR3 nucleotides: TGTGCCAGCAGTTACTCGGGGGCAGATACGCAGTATTTT. Translated: CASSYSGADTQYF.

The chain carries TRBV2 and TRBJ2-3; TRBD1 agrees at 7 bases. Trimming removed 7 bases from V and 4 bases from J; junction bases left unmatched: 11. CDR1 is SNHLY and CDR2 is FYNNEI in the germline V gene. CDR3 length: 15 amino acids. This chain's CDR3 is CASTPQGVSPDTQYF. In DNA form, the CDR3 reads TGTGCCAGCACCCCTCAGGGGGTCTCACCAGATACGCAGTATTTT.

The chain employs TRBV29-1 and TRBJ1-5; 7 bases are shared with TRBD1. The germline gives CDR1 SQVTM, CDR2 ANQGSEA. Trimming cost V 6 bases and J 0 bases; bases outside gene matches: 5. This CDR3 has 14 amino acids. This CDR3 reads CSVGDRNSNQPQHF. Written as DNA, the CDR3 is TGCAGCGTCGGGGACAGAAATAGCAATCAGCCCCAGCATTTT.

In this sample, this clone turned up a few times. The V call is TRBV25-1, the J call TRBJ2-7, with 10 bases identical to TRBD1. J gave up 7 bases and V 3 bases, and 9 bases lay outside the gene matches. This CDR3 region has 15 residues. Per germline, CDR1 MGHDK and CDR2 SYGVNS. The CDR3: CASSDPRQGANEQYF. The DNA of the CDR3 is TGTGCCAGCAGTGACCCCCGACAGGGGGCGAATGAGCAGTACTTC.

The CDR3 loop is CASSRSNGRGGRNEQFF. Written as DNA, the CDR3 is TGTGCCAGCTCACGATCGAACGGACGGGGGGGCAGAAATGAGCAGTTCTTC. V gene TRBV18 combines with J gene TRBJ2-1, with 8 bases aligning to TRBD2. Germline trimming cut 4 bases from V and 7 bases from J; bases unmatched to any gene: 15. The CDR3 extends over 17 amino acids. Looked up from germline, CDR1 is KGHSH and CDR2 is LQKENI.

The chain couples TRBV12-5 to TRBJ2-1; 10 bases are shared with TRBD1. CDR1 and CDR2 (germline): LGHNT, FRNRAP. The CDR3 runs 15 residues. V shed 3 bases and J 6 bases; nucleotides not matched to a gene: 5. The CDR3, as DNA: TGTGCTAGTGGTTTTGGACAGGGGGTTTCCAATGAGCAGTTCTTC. This encodes CASGFGQGVSNEQFF.

This clone was seen only a few times. The rearrangement uses TRBV7-2 and TRBJ2-1; D not certain. Trimming cost V 0 bases and J 6 bases, with 6 bases left between them. This CDR3 is built from 13 residues. The germline CDR1 and CDR2 sequences are SGHTA and FQGNSA. For the CDR3, the DNA is TGTGCCAGCAGCTTAGCCCAATTCAATGAGCAGTTCTTC. Its protein product is CASSLAQFNEQFF.

This clone was seen a handful of times. Other DNA sequences of this sample code for an identical CDR3. The chain combines TRBV27 with TRBJ1-2; 10 bases match TRBD1. V lost 8 bases, J lost 4 bases, and 1 base stayed unmatched. The CDR3 covers 12 residues. Germline CDR1 MNHEY, CDR2 SMNVEV (reference sequence). CDR3 DNA sequence: TGTGCCAGCCGGACAGGGGGCTATGGCTACACCTTC. Residues: CASRTGGYGYTF.

This clone was counted a few times. V and J are TRBV19 and TRBJ1-4; D gene ambiguous. The V and J ends lost 5 bases and 5 bases respectively, with 12 bases between them. Germline V gives CDR1 LNHDA, CDR2 SQIVND (reference sequence). The CDR3 consists of 14 residues. The CDR3 here is CASSVPGGNEKLFF. DNA of the CDR3: TGTGCCAGTAGTGTCCCAGGAGGAAATGAAAAACTGTTTTTT.